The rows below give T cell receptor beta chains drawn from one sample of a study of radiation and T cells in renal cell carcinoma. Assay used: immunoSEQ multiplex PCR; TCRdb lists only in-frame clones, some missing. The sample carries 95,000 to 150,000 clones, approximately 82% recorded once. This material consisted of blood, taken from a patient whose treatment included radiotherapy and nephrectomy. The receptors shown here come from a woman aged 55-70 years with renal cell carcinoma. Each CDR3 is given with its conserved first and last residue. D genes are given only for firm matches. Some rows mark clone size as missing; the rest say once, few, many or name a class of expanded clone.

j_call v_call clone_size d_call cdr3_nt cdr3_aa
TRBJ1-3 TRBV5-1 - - TGCGCCAGCCGACTAGGAAACACCATATATTTT CASRLGNTIYF
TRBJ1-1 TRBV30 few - TGTGCCTGGAGTGTTGGGCAGGAAGGCACTGAAGCTTTCTTT CAWSVGQEGTEAFF
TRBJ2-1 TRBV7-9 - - TGTGCCAGCAGCTCCATGGGTAATGAGCAGTTCTTC CASSSMGNEQFF
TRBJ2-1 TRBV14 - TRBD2 TGTGCCAGCAGCCAAAGCGGGGTGTTGAATGAGCAGTTCTTC CASSQSGVLNEQFF
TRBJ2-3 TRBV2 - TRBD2 TGTGCCAGCAGTGAGCTAGCGGGGGGGACAGATACGCAGTATTTT CASSELAGGTDTQYF
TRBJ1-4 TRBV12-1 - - TGTGCCAGCAGCTACCAGGACACCTTAGAAAAACTGTTTTTT CASSYQDTLEKLFF
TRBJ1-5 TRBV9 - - TGTGCCAGCAGCCCCCAGGGAAGGGGAAGCAATCAGCCCCAGCATTTT CASSPQGRGSNQPQHF
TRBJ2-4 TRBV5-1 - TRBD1 TGCGCCAGCAGCTTAGAAACAGGGGGCTTAAACATTCAGTACTTC CASSLETGGLNIQYF
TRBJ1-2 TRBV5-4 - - TGTGCCAGCAGCCTACAGGAGAACTATGGCTACACCTTC CASSLQENYGYTF
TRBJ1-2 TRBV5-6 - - TGTGCCAGCAGCTTGGGGGCAGGGAAGGATGGCTACACCTTC CASSLGAGKDGYTF
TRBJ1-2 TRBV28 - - TGTGCCAGCAGTTCAGCCCCTTATGGCTACACCTTC CASSSAPYGYTF
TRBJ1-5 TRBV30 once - TGTGCCTGGACCCCCAACAGTAATCAGCCCCAGCATTTT CAWTPNSNQPQHF
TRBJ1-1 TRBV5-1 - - TGCGCCAGCAGCCCCGTGAAAGCGAACACTGAAGCTTTCTTT CASSPVKANTEAFF
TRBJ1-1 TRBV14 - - TGTGCCAGCAGCCAACAGGTGATTGGGGTCACTGAAGCTTTCTTT CASSQQVIGVTEAFF
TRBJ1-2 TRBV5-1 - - TGCGCCAGCAGCTTGGCCACGGTGGGGGGCTACACCTTC CASSLATVGGYTF
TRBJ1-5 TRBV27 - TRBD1 TGTGCCAGCAGTCCACAGGGGTTCAATCAGCCCCAGCATTTT CASSPQGFNQPQHF
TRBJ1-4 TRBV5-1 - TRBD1 TGCGCCAGCAGCCACTCCGGGACAGGGTTTGAAAAACTGTTTTTT CASSHSGTGFEKLFF
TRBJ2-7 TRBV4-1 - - TGCGCCAGCAGCCAAGAAAGGCATAACACTCCGGACGAGCAGTACTTC CASSQERHNTPDEQYF
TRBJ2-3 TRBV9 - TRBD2 TGTGCCAGCAGCGGCACCGGGACTAGCCGAAATACGCAGTATTTT CASSGTGTSRNTQYF
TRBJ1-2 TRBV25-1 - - TGTGCCAGCAGTGATGGGCGGACGGACTATGGCTACACCTTC CASSDGRTDYGYTF
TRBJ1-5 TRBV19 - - TGTGCCAGTAGTTTAGCCCCGGATCAGCCCCAGCATTTT CASSLAPDQPQHF
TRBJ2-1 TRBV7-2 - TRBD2 TGTGCCAGCAGACCGATTCTAGCGGACAATGAGCAGTTCTTC CASRPILADNEQFF
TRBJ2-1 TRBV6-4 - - TGTGCCAGCAGTGAAGAAGACTGGGGCGGTGAGCAGTTCTTC CASSEEDWGGEQFF
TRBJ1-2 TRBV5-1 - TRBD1 TGCGCCAGCAGCTTGTTGGACAGGGCCGGCTACACCTTC CASSLLDRAGYTF
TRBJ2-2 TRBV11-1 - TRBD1 TGTGCCAGCAGCTTAGAGGGTACAGGGGCCGCGGACACCGGGGAGCTGTTTTTT CASSLEGTGAADTGELFF
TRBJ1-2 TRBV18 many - TGTGCCAGCTCACCAAAGGAGCCAGCTAACTATGGCTACACCTTC CASSPKEPANYGYTF
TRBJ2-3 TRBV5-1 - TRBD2 TGCGCCAGCGGCTCCGGGACTAGCGGGGGACGGACAGATACGCAGTATTTT CASGSGTSGGRTDTQYF
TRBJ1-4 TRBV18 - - TGTGCCAGCTCACCACGGACTGTTAAGGTTGCAACTAATGAAAAACTGTTTTTT CASSPRTVKVATNEKLFF
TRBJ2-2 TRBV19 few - TGTGCCAGTAAACCCTATCACGGGATGAACACCGGGGAGCTGTTTTTT CASKPYHGMNTGELFF
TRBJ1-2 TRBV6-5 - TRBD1 TGTGCCAGCAAACGACAGGGAAACGGCTATGGCTACACCTTC CASKRQGNGYGYTF
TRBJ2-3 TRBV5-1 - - TGCGCCAGCAGCCAAGGGGAAGATACGCAGTATTTT CASSQGEDTQYF
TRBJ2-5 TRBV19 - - TGTGCCAGTAGTCTCCTTTTCGGGCAAGAGACCCAGTACTTC CASSLLFGQETQYF
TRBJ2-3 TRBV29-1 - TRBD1 TGCAGCGTTGTCCGACAGGGGATCGCAGATACGCAGTATTTT CSVVRQGIADTQYF
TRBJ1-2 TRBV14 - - TGTGCCAGCAGCCAGGGTTACGACTATGGCTACACCTTC CASSQGYDYGYTF
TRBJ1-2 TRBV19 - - TGTGCCAGTAGTATCGCATTGGGACCATTGGGAACTAACTATGGCTACACCTTC CASSIALGPLGTNYGYTF
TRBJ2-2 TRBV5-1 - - TGCGCCAGCAGCTCCCCCGCCGCGAACACCGGGGAGCTGTTTTTT CASSSPAANTGELFF
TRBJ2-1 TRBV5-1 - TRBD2 TGCGCCAGCAGCTTGGGGACTAGCGGGTACAATGAGCAGTTCTTC CASSLGTSGYNEQFF
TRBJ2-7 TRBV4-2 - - TGTGCCAGCAGCCAAGAAGAACTGGCCGAGCAGTACTTC CASSQEELAEQYF
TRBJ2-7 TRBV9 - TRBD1 TGTGCCAGCAGCCTAAAACCGGGACAGGGGGCCAGCGAGCAGTACTTC CASSLKPGQGASEQYF
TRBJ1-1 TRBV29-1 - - TGCAGCGTCGCTATGAATGAAGCTTTCTTT CSVAMNEAFF
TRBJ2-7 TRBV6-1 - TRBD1 TGTGCCAGCAGACAGACCGACAGGGATGGAGAGCAGTACTTC CASRQTDRDGEQYF
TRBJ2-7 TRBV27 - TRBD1 TGTGCCAGCAGTGACAGCCCGGGACAGGGTCTACCTAGCTCCTACGAGCAGTACTTC CASSDSPGQGLPSSYEQYF
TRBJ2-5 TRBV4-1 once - TGCGCCAGCAGCCAAGGGAAGGTCGGTCGGGGCCAAGAGACCCAGTACTTC CASSQGKVGRGQETQYF
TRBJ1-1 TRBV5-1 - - TGTGCCAGCGACGTTTGGGGAAACACTGAAGCTTTCTTT CASDVWGNTEAFF
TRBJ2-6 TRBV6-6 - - TGTGCCAGCAGTTACGACCGGACTGGGGCCAACGTCCTGACTTTC CASSYDRTGANVLTF
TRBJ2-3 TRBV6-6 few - TGTGCCAGCACGGTCCGGAGTGCGGATACGCAGTATTTT CASTVRSADTQYF
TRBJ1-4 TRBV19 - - TGTGCCAGTAAAAGGACGGGGGGCGAAACTAATGAAAAACTGTTTTTT CASKRTGGETNEKLFF
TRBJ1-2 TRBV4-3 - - TGCGCCAGCAGCCAAGATTTGGCAGGGGCTAGAGCTAACTATGGCTACACCTTC CASSQDLAGARANYGYTF
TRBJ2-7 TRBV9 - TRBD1 TGTGCCAGCAGCGTAGCTGGGACAGGGGCCTACGAGCAGTACTTC CASSVAGTGAYEQYF
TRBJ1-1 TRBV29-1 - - TGCAGCGTTGAGGGGGACAAGTCCACTGAAGCTTTCTTT CSVEGDKSTEAFF
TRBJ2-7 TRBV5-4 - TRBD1 TGTGCCAGCAGCTTCGGACAGGACGAGCAGTACTTC CASSFGQDEQYF
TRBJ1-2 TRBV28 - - TGTGCCAGCAGGTCGGGGCAGGGAGGCGGCTACACCTTC CASRSGQGGGYTF
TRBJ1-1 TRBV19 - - TGTGCCAGTAGTATAGGGACACGGGGAAACACTGAAGCTTTCTTT CASSIGTRGNTEAFF
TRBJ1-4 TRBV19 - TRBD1 TGTGCCAGTAGTAGCACAGGGGGGAACGCTAATGAAAAACTGTTTTTT CASSSTGGNANEKLFF
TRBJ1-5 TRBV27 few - TGTGCCAGCAGTTTAAGCGGGACTTATAGCAATCAGCCCCAGCATTTT CASSLSGTYSNQPQHF
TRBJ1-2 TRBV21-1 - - TGTGCCACCAAGCCCCCACGTAGGGACAGTATGGACTATGGCTACACCTTC CATKPPRRDSMDYGYTF